One sample yielded the 29 T cell receptor beta chains listed below, sequenced in a study of T cell repertoires in cytomegalovirus infection. MiXCR, run by TCRdb on the reads, gives a single entry per CDR3 protein. The data hold some 150,000 distinct CDR3 sequences, with roughly 6% observed a single time. The sample taken for sequencing was PBMCs. Receptor source: a human donor in good health (CMV status not recorded). Some clones in this sample may be carry-over from other donors' samples.

The DNA for the CDR3 is TGCAGTGCTAGAGTCCTGTCACCACCCCTCCACTTT. This encodes CSARVLSPPLHF. The chain joins TRBV20-1 to TRBJ1-6; D is ambiguous. Germline-derived CDR1 and CDR2 are DFQATT and SNEGSKA (reference sequence). This CDR3 comprises 12 residues. The V gene lost 1 base and the J gene lost 11 bases, with 9 bases spanning the gap.

The CDR3 nucleotides read TGTGCCATCAGGAGACAGGGGAGCACTGAAGCTTTCTTT. Residues: CAIRRQGSTEAFF. This chain uses TRBV10-3 with TRBJ1-1; 8 bases are shared with TRBD1. V was clipped by 6 bases and J by 4 bases; unmatched bases: 4. CDR3 length equals 13 residues. Germline V gene sequence: CDR1 ENHRY, CDR2 SYGVKD.

This clonotype was observed at least ten times. This chain joins TRBV19 and TRBJ2-1; 8 positions match TRBD1. The junction had 7 bases not matched to a gene; V was cut back by 5 bases and J by 4 bases. The CDR3 runs 15 residues. From germline, CDR1 is LNHDA and CDR2 SQIVND (reference sequence). The CDR3 coding sequence is TGTGCCAGTAGTCTAACGGGACAGGTATACAATGAGCAGTTCTTC. This codes for CASSLTGQVYNEQFF.

The chain links TRBV4-3 to TRBJ1-3; D possibly corresponds to TRBD1 (6 bases). The germline CDR1 and CDR2 sequences are LGHNA and YSLEER. The CDR3 runs 18 residues. Trimming took 0 bases from V and 4 from J, leaving 19 bases between them. CDR3 in DNA: TGCGCCAGCAGCCAAGAAGTACCCACAGGGAACCTCGGAAACACCATATATTTT. Protein sequence: CASSQEVPTGNLGNTIYF.

This clonotype was recorded many times. V is TRBV7-3 and J is TRBJ2-1, with D possibly TRBD2 on 6 matching bases. CDR1 and CDR2 from the germline V gene are SGHTA and FQGTGA. Trimming removed 1 base at V and 3 bases at J, with 10 bases between. The length of the CDR3 is 15 residues. This CDR3 reads CASSLNPGLYNEQFF. The CDR3 coding sequence is TGTGCCAGCAGCTTAAATCCGGGACTCTACAATGAGCAGTTCTTC. Full variable domain (outside the CDR3, taken from reference TRBV7-3 and TRBJ2-1): GAGVSQTPSNKVTEKGKYVELRCDPISGHTALYWYRQSLGQGPEFLIYFQGTGAADDSGLPNDRFFAVRPEGSVSTLKIQRTERGDSAVYLCASSLNPGLYNEQFFGPGTRLTVL.

This clonotype was recorded many times. The rearrangement uses TRBV7-9 and TRBJ1-1; 9 bases align to TRBD1. Germline V lookup: CDR1 SEHNR, CDR2 FQNEAQ (reference sequence). This CDR3 contains 14 residues. V lost 5 bases and J lost 3; bases outside the gene matches: 4. CDR3 nucleotide sequence: TGTGCCAGCAGCGCCGGGACAGGGCACACTGAAGCTTTCTTT. Its protein is CASSAGTGHTEAFF.

This clonotype was recorded at least ten times. V usage is TRBV7-2 and J usage is TRBJ2-7; D tentatively reads TRBD1 or TRBD2 (6 bases each). This CDR3 comprises 14 residues. The V gene's germline CDR1 is SGHTA and CDR2 FQGNSA. V lost 5 bases and J 6 bases, leaving 17 bases between the germline ends. The CDR3 sequence is CASSQQGRGVEQYF. As DNA, the CDR3 is TGTGCCAGCAGCCAACAGGGTAGGGGGGTCGAGCAGTACTTC. The full variable domain, its missing parts supplied by reference TRBV7-2 and TRBJ2-7, is GAGVSQSPSNKVTEKGKDVELRCDPISGHTALYWYRQSLGQGLEFLIYFQGNSAPDKSGLPSDRFSAERTGGSVSTLTIQRTQQEDSAVYLCASSQQGRGVEQYFGPGTRLTVT.

The chain is built from TRBV7-9 and TRBJ2-7, with no clear D. Germline CDR1 reads SEHNR; CDR2 reads FQNEAQ (reference sequence). CDR3 size: 12 residues. V shed 3 bases and J shed 6 bases, with 9 bases lying between them. The CDR3 reads CASSFTRGEQYF. CDR3 DNA: TGTGCCAGCAGCTTCACAAGAGGCGAGCAGTACTTC.

In this sample, this clonotype turned up many times. The chain employs TRBV7-3 and TRBJ2-3, with D hard to call. Trimming took off 3 bases at V and 1 base at J, with 5 bases between the two ends. This CDR3 is built from 13 residues. Germline V gene sequence: CDR1 SGHTA, CDR2 FQGTGA. CDR3 nucleotides: TGTGCCAGCAGCTTCTTTCGCACAGATACGCAGTATTTT. Translating it yields CASSFFRTDTQYF.

This clonotype was recorded at least ten times. The J gene is TRBJ2-5, the V gene TRBV7-3, with D possibly being TRBD1 (6 bases). The CDR3 is made up of 13 amino acids. Trimming removed 4 bases from V and 7 bases from J, with 13 bases in between. Germline lookup yields CDR1 SGHTA and CDR2 FQGTGA. The CDR3 is CASSSEGVGTQYF. The CDR3 DNA is TGTGCCAGCAGCTCCGAGGGGGTAGGGACCCAGTACTTC.

The table lists this clonotype with many counts. The chain carries TRBV4-1 and TRBJ2-1, with TRBD2 as a possible D gene (6 bases). The CDR3 sequence is 14 residues long. Per the germline V gene, CDR1 is MGHRA and CDR2 is YSYEKL. Trimming removed 4 bases from V and 5 bases from J, with 12 bases in between. CDR3 loop: CASSPLDYNNEQFF. The CDR3 coding sequence is TGCGCCAGCAGCCCTCTGGACTACAACAATGAGCAGTTCTTC.

On this clonotype: Compared with germline, one end of the junction differs, possibly owing to a read error. The chain uses TRBV5-4 and TRBJ2-3; either TRBD1 or TRBD2 may fit D (7 bases each). The CDR3 runs to 15 residues. From germline, CDR1 is SGHNT and CDR2 YYREEE (reference sequence). The CDR3 here is CASSSGGGGVDTQYF. CDR3 DNA sequence: TGTGCCAGCAGCTCAGGGGGGGGGGGGGTAGATACGCAATATTTT.

The chain carries TRBV11-2 and TRBJ2-2; 8 nucleotides line up with TRBD2. V shed 6 bases and J 8 bases; nucleotides not matched to a gene: 11. The germline gives CDR1 SGHAT, CDR2 FQNNGV. The CDR3 is 15 residues long. The CDR3 DNA sequence: TGTGCCAGCAGGGGCCTGACGGGGGGGGCTGGGGAGCTGTTTTTT. Translated, it gives CASRGLTGGAGELFF.

This chain links TRBV12-3 or TRBV12-4 with TRBJ1-2; D not certain. The CDR3 length is 12 residues. V was shortened by 6 bases and J by 6 bases, with 11 bases between the two germline ends. DNA of the CDR3: TGTGCCAGCAGCCTCGGCGGGGATGGCTACACCTTC. Its translation: CASSLGGDGYTF.

This clonotype was seen many times. The chain couples TRBV19 to TRBJ2-1, with 9 positions matching TRBD1. The CDR3 is 17 amino acids. Unmatched junction bases numbered 10, after V lost 3 bases and J lost 4 bases. CDR1 and CDR2 from the germline V gene are LNHDA and SQIVND (reference sequence). CDR3 DNA: TGTGCCAGTAGTATGGATGGGGGGACAGGGCTATACAATGAGCAGTTCTTC. Translating it yields CASSMDGGTGLYNEQFF.

The table lists this clonotype with many counts. The chain joins TRBV7-2 to TRBJ2-3; TRBD2 aligns across 9 bases. The V segment lost 0 bases and the J segment 4 bases; nucleotides outside the gene matches: 8. Looked up from germline, CDR1 is SGHTA and CDR2 is FQGNSA. This CDR3 spans 17 amino acids. CDR3 sequence reads: CASSLAARGGSADTQYF. CDR3 sequence (DNA): TGTGCCAGCAGCTTAGCGGCGCGGGGGGGCAGCGCAGATACGCAGTATTTT.

This clonotype was picked up many times. CDR3 loop: CASSLGVSIYGYTF. The CDR3 DNA follows: TGTGCCAGCAGCTTAGGTGTATCGATCTATGGCTACACCTTC. This sequence joins TRBV11-2 and TRBJ1-2, with D unresolved. Looked up from germline, CDR1 is SGHAT and CDR2 is FQNNGV. The CDR3 consists of 14 residues. Deletions cut 1 base from V and 4 bases from J, with 10 bases between.

In its sample, this clonotype was seen many times. This CDR3 reads CASSFQGANTEAFF. CDR3 DNA: TGTGCCAGCAGCTTCCAGGGGGCCAACACTGAAGCTTTCTTT. The chain carries TRBV7-9 and TRBJ1-1; TRBD1 agrees at 8 bases. The CDR3 has 14 residues. V shed 3 bases and J 2 bases; nucleotides not matched to a gene: 2. Germline V gene lookup returns CDR1 SEHNR and CDR2 FQNEAQ (reference sequence).

This clonotype was detected ten times or more. J is TRBJ1-6 and V is TRBV12-3 or TRBV12-4; no clear D gene. Between the trimmed V and J ends, which lost 6 bases and 7 bases, there was a span of 13 bases. The CDR3 spans 14 residues. The CDR3 loop reads CASSPLPGNSPLHF. The CDR3 coding sequence is TGTGCCAGCAGCCCCTTACCGGGGAATTCACCCCTCCACTTT.

This clonotype was picked up many times. One end of the junction is discordant with germline, which a read error may explain. The chain links TRBV2 to TRBJ1-1; D ambiguous. Germline lookup yields CDR1 SNHLY and CDR2 FYNNEI. CDR3 length: 13 residues. The CDR3 region is CALMRQMKTEAFF. The CDR3 DNA reads as TGTGCCTTGATGCGGCAGATGAAGACTGAAGCTTTCTTT.

Of note for this clonotype: This clone may be a read error of a much larger clone one base away. This sequence joins TRBV19 and TRBJ1-5; the D gene is possibly TRBD1 (5 bases). Per the germline V gene, CDR1 is LNHDA and CDR2 is SQIVND (reference sequence). The CDR3 sequence is 13 residues long. The CDR3 is CANSIEGTQPQHF. In DNA, the CDR3 is TGTGCCAATAGTATAGAGGGGACTCAGCCCCAGCATTTT.

This clonotype showed up many times. V and J are TRBV7-2 and TRBJ1-1; D is unresolved. The CDR3 is 12 amino acids. Germline CDR1 SGHTA, CDR2 FQGNSA. V lost 0 bases, J lost 7 bases, and 6 bases lay in between. DNA of the CDR3: TGTGCCAGCAGCTTAGCAGGCCTTGAAGCTTTCTTT. This encodes CASSLAGLEAFF.

This clonotype was found many times. The chain joins TRBV28 to TRBJ2-5, with D possibly being TRBD1 (6 bases). Looked up from germline, CDR1 is MDHEN and CDR2 is SYDVKM. The CDR3 length is 14 residues. Trimming took off 6 bases at V and 7 bases at J, with 18 bases between the two ends. In nucleotides, the CDR3 is TGTGCCAGCAGGGATCCGACAGGCCGTAGGACCCAGTACTTC. Translating gives CASRDPTGRRTQYF.

The gene calls are TRBV19 and TRBJ1-1, with no clear D. CDR3 length: 15 amino acids. Per the germline V gene, CDR1 is LNHDA and CDR2 is SQIVND (reference sequence). Trimming shortened V by 4 bases and J by 3 bases, and 15 bases separated the two germline ends. CDR3 nucleotides: TGTGCCAGTAGTAGGCCCTCCGCGGCGGACACTGAAGCTTTCTTT. This gives the protein CASSRPSAADTEAFF.

This clonotype was observed at least ten times. The chain is built from TRBV7-8 and TRBJ1-6; TRBD1 matches 8 bases. The CDR3 is made up of 16 amino acids. Germline V gene data show CDR1 as SGHVS and CDR2 as FQNEAQ. With V trimmed by 5 bases and J by 9 bases, 12 bases remained unmatched. This chain's CDR3 is CASSPVGQGLVSPLHF. CDR3 coding DNA: TGTGCCAGCAGCCCCGTAGGACAGGGATTGGTTTCACCCCTCCACTTT.

At least ten counts were recorded for this clonotype. In nucleotides, the CDR3 is TGTGCCAGCAGCAACCGACAGGGAGGGACTGAAGCTTTCTTT. Residues: CASSNRQGGTEAFF. The chain carries TRBV7-2 and TRBJ1-1, with 7 bases fitting TRBD1. CDR1 is SGHTA, CDR2 FQGNSA, per germline. Trimming at V came to 5 bases and at J to 5 bases, leaving 8 bases not matched to a gene. CDR3 length: 14 amino acids.

This clonotype was counted at least ten times. The V call is TRBV7-8, the J call TRBJ2-7; perhaps TRBD2 as D (5 bases). V gave up 5 bases and J gave up 3 bases, with 23 bases separating them. CDR1 and CDR2 from the germline V gene are SGHVS and FQNEAQ. The CDR3 consists of 17 residues. The CDR3 sequence: CASSPPLRLGGFYEQYF. CDR3 in DNA: TGTGCCAGCAGCCCCCCCCTTCGACTCGGAGGCTTCTACGAGCAGTACTTC. The full variable domain, rest sourced from reference TRBV7-8 and TRBJ2-7, is GAGVSQSPRYKVAKRGQDVALRCDPISGHVSLFWYQQALGQGPEFLTYFQNEAQLDKSGLPSDRFFAERPEGSVSTLKIQRTQQEDSAVYLCASSPPLRLGGFYEQYFGPGTRLTVT.

This clonotype was seen at least ten times. The J gene is TRBJ2-7, the V gene TRBV29-1; D is perhaps TRBD1 (5 bases). CDR1 and CDR2 from the germline V gene are SQVTM and ANQGSEA. Trimming pared 1 base from V and 3 bases from J, leaving 10 bases between. The CDR3 loop spans 13 amino acids. The CDR3 region is CSVEVSGNYEQYF. DNA of the CDR3: TGCAGCGTTGAAGTCTCAGGGAACTACGAGCAGTACTTC.

This clonotype has a count of ten or more. The CDR3 spells CASSDRSPRLHNEQFF. DNA of the CDR3: TGTGCCAGCAGTGATAGGTCCCCGAGGCTTCACAATGAGCAGTTCTTC. The V and J genes are TRBV2 and TRBJ2-1, with D uncertain. CDR1 SNHLY and CDR2 FYNNEI come from the germline V gene. The CDR3 sequence is 16 residues long. V lost 3 bases and J lost 5, with 17 bases in between.